This is a list of T cell receptor beta chains from one sample in a study of T cell changes during pregnancy in multiple sclerosis. Sequencing was performed with immunoSEQ multiplex PCR; in TCRdb, only in-frame clones are kept and a portion is missing. The table shows around 50,000 clones, with 80% to 95% occurring only once. Sequenced here: CD4+ T cells from peripheral blood mononuclear cells, sampled after pregnancy. These receptors were taken from a female donor in good health, enrolled as a control in a pregnancy study. Both conserved end residues are part of each CDR3. A clone size is listed for some rows: how often the clone was seen (once, few, many), or a class if it is expanded.

TRBJ2-1 | TRBV4-1 | - | 15 | CASSQGTSRYNEQFF
- | TRBV27 | - | 16 | CASSSRTGGLYYEQYF
TRBJ2-1 | TRBV5-1 | - | 15 | CASSLFRGAYNEQFF
TRBJ1-6 | TRBV7-9 | - | 14 | CASSSNTRNSPLHF
TRBJ1-4 | TRBV10-2 | - | 12 | CASSLDRGKLFF
TRBJ2-3 | TRBV19 | - | 17 | CASSRAGTSGRSDTQYF
TRBJ1-1 | TRBV30 | - | 15 | CAWSVFRGGRTEAFF
TRBJ1-1 | TRBV6-1 | - | 13 | CASSLGGVTEAFF
TRBJ1-1 | TRBV4-2 | - | 14 | CASTPTGVGTEAFF
TRBJ2-2 | TRBV19 | - | 14 | CASSQAGGTGELFF
TRBJ2-3 | TRBV5-1 | - | 12 | CASSLDLDTQYF
TRBJ1-2 | TRBV21-1 | - | 16 | CASSKGRAYPNYGYTF
TRBJ2-1 | TRBV7-8 | once | 13 | CASSRTRGNEQFF
TRBJ1-2 | TRBV6-1 | - | 14 | CASRGQVPNYGYTF
TRBJ2-7 | TRBV7-8 | - | 13 | CASSLIPAYEQYF
TRBJ2-4 | TRBV2 | - | 17 | CASSDVLAGAPVDIQYF
TRBJ2-1 | TRBV7-3 | - | 15 | CASSLGGQGGNEQFF
TRBJ1-1 | TRBV29-1 | - | 13 | CSVDRQLNTEAFF
TRBJ2-3 | TRBV2 | - | 13 | CASSTLPTGTQYF
TRBJ2-1 | TRBV5-4 | - | 16 | CASSPPGQNSYNEQFF
TRBJ1-4 | TRBV9 | - | 17 | CASSERTGGGSNEKLFF
TRBJ1-1 | TRBV6-4 | few | 16 | CASSDSIGVMNTEAFF
TRBJ2-3 | TRBV2 | - | 16 | CASRTGLLVSTDTQYF
TRBJ1-2 | TRBV19 | - | 16 | CASSIIGTGGNYSYTF
TRBJ2-7 | TRBV30 | - | 11 | CAWSVHGLQYF
TRBJ2-3 | TRBV27 | - | 12 | CASPSLTDTQYF
TRBJ1-6 | TRBV18 | - | 15 | CASSPTGSYNSPLHF
TRBJ2-2 | TRBV27 | - | 16 | CASLVRTSGNTGELFF
TRBJ2-5 | TRBV19 | - | 13 | CASSINREETQYF
TRBJ1-2 | TRBV2 | few | 16 | CASSEGQGSYTYGYTF